This T cell receptor beta chain was observed in a study of blood T cell repertoires in COVID-19. Study as a whole: The United States, Italy and Spain were the sources of the acute and convalescent COVID-19 samples. From T cells, B-cell-depleted T cells, or PBMCs came the material, which was cDNA or gDNA.

Data came from immunoSEQ multiplex PCR; TCRdb stores just in-frame clones and leaves some out. This table has over 150,000 clones, 65% to 80% appearing once. The sequence was obtained from a woman aged 45-59 years with acute or convalescent COVID-19. The sequenced material came from peripheral blood.

DNA of the CDR3: TGTGCCAGCAGTTTATCGGGACAGGGGGCGTTCGGTGAAAAACTGTTTTTT. This encodes CASSLSGQGAFGEKLFF. V is TRBV28 and J is TRBJ1-4, with 12 bases fitting TRBD1. Losses at the gene ends were 1 base for V and 7 bases for J; bases not matched to a gene: 7. The CDR3 length is 17 residues. Germline lookup yields CDR1 MDHEN and CDR2 SYDVKM.